These 2 T cell receptor beta chains were all obtained from the same sample, sequenced in a study of cytomegalovirus exposure and HLA in healthy donors (dated by TCRdb to the late 2010s). Libraries were made using the immunoSEQ multiplex PCR assay. For the multiplex PCR, a mixture combining 60 forward primers for TCR Vbeta segments and 13 reverse primers for TCR Jbeta segments was used. In TCRdb, the immuneACCESS table is reduced to in-frame sequences with V and J assigned. These tables do not hold every clone; where another copy was compared, an unresolved V gene accounts for under half, and the others remain unexplained. Across this sample there are some 98,000 clones, with 81% seen only once. 10% to 13% of the sample is in the top ten clones. Sequencing was performed on PBMCs. Source of these receptors: a human donor in good health.

The chain links TRBV28 to TRBJ1-1; 8 positions agree with TRBD1. This CDR3 comprises 15 residues. V lost 7 bases, J lost 4 bases, and 11 bases stayed unmatched. The germline CDR1 and CDR2 sequences are MDHEN and SYDVKM. The CDR3 DNA reads as TGTGCCAGCACCCCACCACAGGGGGTGGGCACTGAAGCTTTCTTT. Translated: CASTPPQGVGTEAFF.

This chain joins TRBV27 and TRBJ2-4; 8 bases align to TRBD1. The germline CDR1 and CDR2 sequences are MNHEY and SMNVEV (reference sequence). Trimming took 4 bases from V and 0 from J; bases not matched to a gene: 5. The CDR3 contains 16 residues. DNA of the CDR3: TGTGCCAGCAGTTCCAGGGGGCTACTAGCCAAAAACATTCAGTACTTC. This translates into CASSSRGLLAKNIQYF.